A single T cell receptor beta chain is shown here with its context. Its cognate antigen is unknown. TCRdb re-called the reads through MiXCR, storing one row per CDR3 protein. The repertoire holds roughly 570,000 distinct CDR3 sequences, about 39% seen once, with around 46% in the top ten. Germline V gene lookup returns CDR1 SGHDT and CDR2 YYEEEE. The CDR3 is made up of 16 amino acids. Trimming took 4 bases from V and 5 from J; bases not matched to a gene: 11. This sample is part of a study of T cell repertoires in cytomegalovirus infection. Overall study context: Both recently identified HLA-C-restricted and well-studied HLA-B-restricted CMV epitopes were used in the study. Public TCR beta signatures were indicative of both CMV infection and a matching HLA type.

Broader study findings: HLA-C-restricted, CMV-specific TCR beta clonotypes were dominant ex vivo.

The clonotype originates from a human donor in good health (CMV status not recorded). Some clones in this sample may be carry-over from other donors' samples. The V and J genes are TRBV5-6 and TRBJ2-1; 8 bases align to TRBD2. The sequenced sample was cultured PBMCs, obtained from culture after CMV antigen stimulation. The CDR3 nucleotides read TGTGCCAGCAGCCCTGATCCGGTAGCGGGAAACAATGAGCAGTTCTTC. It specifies CASSPDPVAGNNEQFF.